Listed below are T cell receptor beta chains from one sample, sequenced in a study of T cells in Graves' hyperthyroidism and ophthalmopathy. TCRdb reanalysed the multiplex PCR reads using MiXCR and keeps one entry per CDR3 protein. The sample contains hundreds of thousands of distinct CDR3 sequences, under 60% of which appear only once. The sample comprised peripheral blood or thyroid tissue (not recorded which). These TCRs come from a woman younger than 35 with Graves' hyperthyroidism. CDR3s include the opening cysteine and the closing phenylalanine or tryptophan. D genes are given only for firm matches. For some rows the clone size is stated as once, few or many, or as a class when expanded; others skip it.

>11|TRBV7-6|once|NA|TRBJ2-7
CASSRGPGQYF
TGTGCCAGCAGCAGGGGACCCGGGCAGTACTTC
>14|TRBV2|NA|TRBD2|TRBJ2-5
CASSQGLQSSIQYF
TGTGCCAGCAGTCAGGGACTACAATCAAGTATCCAGTACTTC
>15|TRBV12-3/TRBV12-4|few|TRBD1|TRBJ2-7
CASSLGDRVGYEQYF
TGTGCCAGCAGTTTGGGGGACAGGGTGGGGTACGAGCAGTACTTC
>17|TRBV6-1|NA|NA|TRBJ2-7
CASSGPMGSGPSYEQYF
TGTGCCAGCAGTGGACCGATGGGTAGCGGACCCTCCTACGAGCAGTACTTC
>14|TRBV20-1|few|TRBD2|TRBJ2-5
CSARDPGGRETQYF
TGCAGTGCTAGAGATCCGGGGGGTCGGGAGACCCAGTACTTC
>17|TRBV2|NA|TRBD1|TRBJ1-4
CASSHRQGPTTNEKLFF
TGTGCCAGCAGCCACAGACAGGGGCCTACAACTAATGAAAAACTGTTTTTT
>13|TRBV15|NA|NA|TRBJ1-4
CACGKRRDGELFF
TGTGCCTGCGGCAAAAGAAGGGACGGGGAATTGTTTTTT
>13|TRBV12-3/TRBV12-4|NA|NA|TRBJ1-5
CASRERVNQPQHF
TGTGCCAGCAGGGAAAGAGTCAATCAGCCCCAGCATTTT
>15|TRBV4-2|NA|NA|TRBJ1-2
CASSQDYGSGYGYTF
TGTGCCAGCAGCCAAGATTACGGCAGTGGCTATGGCTACACCTTC
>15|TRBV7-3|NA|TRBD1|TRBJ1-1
CASRLPGQGYTEAFF
TGTGCCAGCAGATTACCGGGACAGGGTTACACTGAAGCTTTCTTT
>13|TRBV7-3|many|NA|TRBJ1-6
CASSQEPEYPLHF
TGTGCCAGCAGCCAAGAGCCCGAGTATCCCCTCCACTTT
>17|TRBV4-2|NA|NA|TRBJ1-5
CASSQDNTGQCTQPQHF
TGTGCCAGCAGCCAAGATAATACGGGGCAGTGCACACAGCCCCAGCATTTT
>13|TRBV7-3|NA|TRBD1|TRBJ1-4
CASSTGTGGKLFF
TGTGCCAGCAGTACCGGGACAGGGGGGAAACTGTTTTTT
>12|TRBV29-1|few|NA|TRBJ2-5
CSVVKNQETQYF
TGCAGCGTTGTCAAGAACCAAGAGACCCAGTACTTC
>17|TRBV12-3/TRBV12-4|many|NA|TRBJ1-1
CASRMGTRVVKNTEAFF
TGTGCCAGCAGGATGGGTACCAGGGTTGTAAAGAACACTGAAGCTTTCTTT
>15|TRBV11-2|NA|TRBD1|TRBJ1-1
CASSPGQGYDTEAFF
TGTGCCAGCAGCCCAGGACAGGGTTACGACACTGAAGCTTTCTTT
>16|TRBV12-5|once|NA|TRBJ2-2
CASGLVVAANTGELFF
TGTGCTAGTGGTTTGGTTGTAGCGGCGAACACCGGGGAGCTGTTTTTT
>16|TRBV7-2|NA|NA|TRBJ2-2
CASSLAEAPHTGELFF
TGTGCCAGCAGCTTAGCGGAGGCACCTCACACCGGGGAGCTGTTTTTT
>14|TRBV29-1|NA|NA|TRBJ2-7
CSVERDPGIYEQYF
TGCAGCGTTGAACGGGACCCCGGGATCTACGAGCAGTACTTC
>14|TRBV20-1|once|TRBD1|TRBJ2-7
CSATGQGGAGEQYF
TGCAGTGCCACTGGACAGGGGGGCGCGGGAGAGCAGTACTTC
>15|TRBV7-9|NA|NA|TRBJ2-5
CASSPSRGYDETQYF
TGCGCCAGCAGCCCCTCCCGGGGGTATGACGAGACCCAGTACTTC
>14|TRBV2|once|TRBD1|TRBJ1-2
CASSGDRPLYGYTF
TGTGCCAGCAGCGGGGACAGGCCCCTCTATGGCTACACCTTC
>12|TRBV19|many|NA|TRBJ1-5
CASSTQRQPQHF
TGTGCCAGTAGTACCCAAAGACAGCCCCAGCATTTT
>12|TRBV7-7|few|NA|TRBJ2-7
CASSLAGREQYF
TGTGCCAGCAGCTTAGCTGGGAGGGAGCAGTACTTC
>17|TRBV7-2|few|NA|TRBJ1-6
CASSPRARDPYNSPLHF
TGTGCCAGCAGCCCGCGGGCCAGGGACCCCTATAATTCACCCCTCCACTTT
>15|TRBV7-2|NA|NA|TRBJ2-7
CASSLAVRSSYEQYF
TGTGCCAGCAGCTTGGCCGTAAGGAGCTCCTACGAGCAGTACTTC
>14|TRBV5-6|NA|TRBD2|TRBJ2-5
CASSQKGGEETQYF
TGTGCCAGCAGCCAAAAGGGAGGGGAAGAGACCCAGTACTTC
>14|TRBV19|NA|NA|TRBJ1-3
CASSRENYGYTIYF
TGTGCCAGTAGTAGGGAGAACTATGGCTACACCATATATTTT
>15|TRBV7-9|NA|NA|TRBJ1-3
CASSLNQHSGTTIYF
TGTGCCAGCAGCTTAAACCAACACTCTGGAACCACCATATATTTT
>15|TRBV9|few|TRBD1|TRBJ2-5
CASSYGPTGRETQYF
TGTGCCAGCAGCTACGGGCCGACAGGGAGAGAGACCCAGTACTTC
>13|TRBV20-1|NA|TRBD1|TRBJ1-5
CSAVGGWEQPQHF
TGCAGTGCGGTAGGGGGCTGGGAGCAGCCCCAGCATTTT
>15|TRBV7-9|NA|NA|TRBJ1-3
CASSYTSDSGNTIYF
TGTGCCAGCAGTTACACTTCGGACTCTGGAAACACCATATATTTT
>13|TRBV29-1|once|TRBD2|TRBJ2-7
CSVVVAGGDEQYF
TGCAGCGTTGTGGTAGCGGGAGGGGACGAGCAGTACTTC
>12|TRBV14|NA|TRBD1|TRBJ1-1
CASSQPGQGAFF
TGTGCCAGCAGCCAACCGGGACAGGGGGCTTTCTTT
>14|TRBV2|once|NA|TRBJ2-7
CASSEALRRYEQYF
TGTGCCAGCAGTGAAGCGCTGAGGCGTTACGAGCAGTACTTC
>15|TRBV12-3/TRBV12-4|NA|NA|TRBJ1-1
CASSLLWGGGTEAFF
TGTGCCAGCAGTTTATTGTGGGGAGGAGGGACTGAAGCTTTCTTT
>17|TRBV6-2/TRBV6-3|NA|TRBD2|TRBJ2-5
CASSYSETSGSRETQYF
TGTGCCAGCAGTTACTCCGAGACTAGCGGGAGCAGGGAGACCCAGTACTTC
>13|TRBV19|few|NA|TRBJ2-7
CASSATSAYEQYF
TGTGCCAGTAGTGCCACGTCTGCTTACGAGCAGTACTTC
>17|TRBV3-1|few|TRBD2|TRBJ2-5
CASSPGASGLSFETQYF
TGTGCCAGCAGTCCTGGGGCTAGCGGGCTTTCTTTCGAGACCCAGTACTTC
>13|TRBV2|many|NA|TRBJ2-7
CASSRDSAYEQYF
TGTGCCAGCAGCAGGGACTCGGCCTACGAGCAGTACTTC
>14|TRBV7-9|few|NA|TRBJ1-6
CASSPTGQGSPLHF
TGTGCCAGCAGCCCCACGGGCCAGGGCTCACCCCTCCACTTT
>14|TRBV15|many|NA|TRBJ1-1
CATSREAVNTEAFF
TGTGCCACCAGCAGAGAAGCCGTGAACACTGAAGCTTTCTTT
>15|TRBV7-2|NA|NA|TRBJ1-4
CASSVEDSSNEKLFF
TGTGCCAGCAGCGTAGAAGACAGTTCTAATGAAAAACTGTTTTTT
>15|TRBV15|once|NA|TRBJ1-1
CATSRDGDNYTEAFF
TGTGCCACCAGCAGAGATGGCGACAATTACACTGAAGCTTTCTTT
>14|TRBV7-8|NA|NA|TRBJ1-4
CASTGRFANEKLFF
TGTGCCAGCACAGGGAGATTCGCTAATGAAAAACTGTTTTTT
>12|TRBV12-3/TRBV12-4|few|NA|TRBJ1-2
CASSSGGGGYTF
TGTGCCAGCAGTTCGGGAGGGGGGGGCTACACCTTC
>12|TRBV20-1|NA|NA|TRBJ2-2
CSARAFGGELFF
TGCAGTGCTAGGGCCTTCGGCGGGGAGCTGTTTTTT
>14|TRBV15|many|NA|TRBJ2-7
CATSVGIGPYEQYF
TGTGCCACCAGTGTAGGGATCGGCCCCTACGAGCAGTACTTC
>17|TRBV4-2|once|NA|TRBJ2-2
CASSPFRWRLNTGELFF
TGTGCCAGCAGCCCTTTTAGGTGGCGCCTCAACACCGGGGAGCTGTTTTTT
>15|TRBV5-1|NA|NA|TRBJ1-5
CASSLAFGDGQPQHF
TGCGCCAGCAGCTTGGCCTTCGGGGACGGTCAGCCCCAGCATTTT